The 32 T cell receptor beta chains given below trace back to one sample, sequenced in a study of human T cells and chemical hapten exposure. Time point described: patch test 1, 2 weeks after DPC sensitization. Treatment in this sample: therapeutic diphenylcyclopropenone sensitization with weekly scalp DPC. TCRdb ran MiXCR on the RACE reads and lists one entry per CDR3 protein. The data contain under 130,000 distinct CDR3 sequences, 8% to 13% of them singletons. This material consisted of whole blood, taken in connection with sensitization to the hapten diphenylcyclopropenone (DPC). The receptors here all came from a woman aged 40 to 50 with alopecia areata. Some clones in this sample may be carry-over from other donors' samples.

This clonotype was recorded many times. This chain uses TRBV29-1 with TRBJ2-7; no clear D gene. Trimming removed 4 bases from V and 3 bases from J, with 13 bases in between. The germline gives CDR1 SQVTM, CDR2 ANQGSEA. CDR3 length: 13 residues. CDR3 region: CSVVSLDNYEQYF. The CDR3 region has the DNA TGCAGCGTTGTCTCGCTAGATAACTACGAGCAGTACTTC.

There are many counts of this clonotype. This chain joins TRBV4-1 and TRBJ2-1, with D unresolved. This CDR3 region has 18 residues. Germline V gives CDR1 MGHRA, CDR2 YSYEKL. Trimming removed 1 base from V and 0 bases from J, with 16 bases in between. CDR3 region: CASSQAPVGKGSYNEQFF. The CDR3 DNA sequence: TGCGCCAGCAGCCAAGCCCCCGTGGGAAAGGGCTCCTACAATGAGCAGTTCTTC.

This chain uses TRBV6-5 with TRBJ1-1; D unclear. CDR3 length: 16 residues. Germline values: CDR1 MNHEY, CDR2 SVGAGI. Trimming took off 2 bases at V and 4 bases at J, with 17 bases between the two ends. DNA for the CDR3: TGTGCCAGCAGTTACGTACAATACGGGCTTAGCACTGAAGCTTTCTTT. Its translation is CASSYVQYGLSTEAFF.

This clonotype was recorded a few times. The chain couples TRBV29-1 to TRBJ2-1, with 8 bases matching TRBD1. Germline loops: CDR1 SQVTM, CDR2 ANQGSEA. CDR3 size: 14 residues. The V segment lost 3 bases and the J segment 4 bases; nucleotides outside the gene matches: 5. The CDR3 loop reads CSVEGNRGYNEQFF. CDR3 sequence (DNA): TGCAGCGTTGAGGGGAACAGGGGGTACAATGAGCAGTTCTTC.

This chain uses TRBV12-3 or TRBV12-4 with TRBJ1-1; 7 positions match TRBD1. The CDR3 loop spans 13 amino acids. The junction had 8 bases not matched to a gene; V was cut back by 7 bases and J by 6 bases. CDR3 coding DNA: TGTGCCAGCACCCAACAGGGGCGGGCTGAAGCTTTCTTT. Translating it yields CASTQQGRAEAFF.

The genes are TRBV5-1 and TRBJ2-6; D uncertain. Germline CDR1 is SGHRS and CDR2 is YFSETQ. This CDR3 has 15 amino acids. V lost 2 bases, J lost 3 bases, and 9 bases lay in between. The CDR3 region has the DNA TGCGCCAGCAGCTTTCGGGTGCGTGGGGCCAACGTCCTGACTTTC. This sequence encodes CASSFRVRGANVLTF.

This clonotype was found many times. The chain couples TRBV11-2 to TRBJ1-6, with 7 bases identical to TRBD1. The CDR3 extends over 14 amino acids. The V and J ends lost 8 bases and 10 bases, in that order; junction bases with no gene match: 11. Per germline, CDR1 SGHAT and CDR2 FQNNGV. DNA for the CDR3: TGTGCCAGCCGGGGGGACAGACGAGGATCACCCCTCCACTTT. Translating it yields CASRGDRRGSPLHF.

The chain links TRBV6-5 to TRBJ2-7; D is uncertain. The CDR3 totals 16 residues. Germline lookup yields CDR1 MNHEY and CDR2 SVGAGI. Trimming removed 5 bases at V and 4 bases at J, with 21 bases between. The DNA of the CDR3 is TGTGCCAGCAGTCGAACCCGGACGGGTCAGGCGTACGAGCAGTACTTC. Protein sequence: CASSRTRTGQAYEQYF.

This rearrangement joins TRBV12-3 or TRBV12-4 to TRBJ1-2; 12 positions match TRBD1. Losses at the gene ends were 5 bases for V and 7 bases for J; bases not matched to a gene: 5. The length of the CDR3 is 14 residues. The CDR3 coding sequence is TGTGCCAGCAGTATGGGACAGGGGGCGTCTGGCTACACCTTC. The encoded protein is CASSMGQGASGYTF.

This clonotype was counted many times. One end of the junction varies from germline; a read error may be responsible. The chain links TRBV3-1 to TRBJ1-1; D might be TRBD1 (6 bases). This CDR3 region has 11 residues. CDR1 is LGHDT, CDR2 YNNKEL, per germline (reference sequence). The CDR3 DNA is TGCCTTAGGGGGTTGAACACTGAAGCTTTCTTT. It codes for CLRGLNTEAFF.

CDR3 sequence (DNA): TGTGCCAGCAGTCCCCGGACTAGCGGGGGGCGAAAGAGCACAGATACGCAGTATTTT. Its translation is CASSPRTSGGRKSTDTQYF. The gene calls are TRBV6-5 and TRBJ2-3, with 14 bases lining up with TRBD2. V lost 5 bases and J lost 0; bases outside the gene matches: 10. Germline V gene sequence: CDR1 MNHEY, CDR2 SVGAGI. This CDR3 comprises 19 residues.

There are many counts of this clonotype. The gene calls are TRBV11-2 and TRBJ2-1; D is undetermined. Germline-derived CDR1 and CDR2 are SGHAT and FQNNGV. With 0 bases removed from V and 8 bases from J, the gap between germline ends came to 8 bases. CDR3 length: 13 amino acids. The CDR3 sequence is CASSLDLSDEQFF. DNA for the CDR3: TGTGCCAGCAGCTTAGATCTGAGCGATGAGCAGTTCTTC.

This clonotype was seen more than once but under ten times. The gene calls are TRBV7-2 and TRBJ2-5; 8 bases are a match to TRBD2. The CDR3 is 16 residues long. The V gene's germline CDR1 is SGHTA and CDR2 FQGNSA. J was trimmed by 4 bases and V by 1 base; bases with no gene match: 8. The CDR3 protein is CASSLDSGRAGETQYF. CDR3 nucleotide sequence: TGTGCCAGCAGCTTAGACTCCGGGAGGGCCGGAGAGACCCAGTACTTC.

This clonotype showed up many times. This sequence joins TRBV10-3 and TRBJ2-7, with D uncertain. The CDR3 length is 11 residues. Germline CDR1 reads ENHRY; CDR2 reads SYGVKD. The ends were cut back, 11 bases at V and 7 bases at J, with 15 bases in the middle. CDR3 DNA: TGTGCCGTTCTATCCGTGGGTGAGCAGTACTTC. Translated: CAVLSVGEQYF.

This rearrangement joins TRBV21-1 to TRBJ2-7; the table's D call of TRBD1 was not tested on the DNA. TRBV21-1 is a pseudogene locus. This CDR3 is 18 amino acids long. CDR3 in amino acids: CASSKEGASLPNSYEQYF. Written as DNA, the CDR3 is TGTGCCAGCAGCAAAGAGGGGGCATCTCTCCCTAACTCCTACGAGCAGTACTTC.

In its sample, this clonotype was seen a few times. The chain has TRBV6-2 or TRBV6-3 and TRBJ1-6; D unclear. Germline CDR1 MNHEY, CDR2 SVGEGT. The CDR3 covers 12 residues. The ends were cut back, 6 bases at V and 13 bases at J, with 13 bases in the middle. The CDR3 DNA follows: TGTGCCAGCAGCCCAGCTTCAGTTCCCCTCCACTTT. Translating gives CASSPASVPLHF.

The table lists this clonotype with many counts. The V and J genes are TRBV3-1 and TRBJ1-1, with D unclear. Germline values: CDR1 LGHDT, CDR2 YNNKEL (reference sequence). This CDR3 region has 14 residues. V shed 3 bases and J shed 0 bases, with 8 bases lying between them. The CDR3: CASSQWGMNTEAFF. The DNA of the CDR3 is TGTGCCAGCAGCCAGTGGGGAATGAACACTGAAGCTTTCTTT.

There are many counts of this clonotype. The genes are TRBV7-9 and TRBJ2-7; TRBD1 aligns across 9 bases. After removal of 4 bases from V and 7 bases from J, the junction contained 5 bases not matched to a gene. Germline V CDR1 and CDR2: SEHNR, FQNEAQ (reference sequence). This CDR3 contains 13 residues. The CDR3 protein is CASSSDRGTEQYF. The CDR3 DNA sequence: TGTGCCAGCAGCTCGGACAGGGGAACTGAGCAGTACTTC.

The rearrangement joins TRBV28 to TRBJ2-5, with 12 positions matching TRBD2. Germline V gene data show CDR1 as MDHEN and CDR2 as SYDVKM. There are 17 residues in the CDR3. Unmatched junction bases numbered 9, after V lost 5 bases and J lost 2 bases. In DNA form, the CDR3 reads TGTGCCAGCAGTCATCGGACTAGCGGGATAGTACAAGAGACCCAGTACTTC. Translating it yields CASSHRTSGIVQETQYF.

This clonotype was counted a few times. The chain uses TRBV20-1 and TRBJ2-1; D may be TRBD2 (5 bases). This CDR3 has 13 amino acids. V was trimmed by 6 bases and J by 4 bases, leaving 13 bases between them. Germline V gene sequence: CDR1 DFQATT, CDR2 SNEGSKA (reference sequence). The CDR3 sequence: CSAPDSGYNEQFF. CDR3 DNA sequence: TGCAGTGCCCCGGACTCGGGATACAATGAGCAGTTCTTC.

This clonotype was counted ten times or more. V usage is TRBV2 and J usage is TRBJ1-4, with D perhaps TRBD1 (5 bases). This CDR3 spans 15 amino acids. From germline, CDR1 is SNHLY and CDR2 FYNNEI. Trimming left V 10 bases short and J 4 bases short, with 19 bases between. The CDR3 coding sequence is TGTGCCATCGTTCCCCGGGACGGACTTAATGAAAAACTGTTTTTT. Its translation: CAIVPRDGLNEKLFF.

The chain couples TRBV28 to TRBJ2-7; possibly TRBD2 for D (6 bases). The length of the CDR3 is 14 residues. Trimming took 5 bases from V and 2 from J, leaving 13 bases between them. Germline V gene data show CDR1 as MDHEN and CDR2 as SYDVKM. The CDR3, as DNA: TGTGCCAGCAGTACGGGACTCGGAACCTACGAGCAGTACTTC. Amino acids: CASSTGLGTYEQYF.

This clonotype appeared a few times. The V and J genes are TRBV9 and TRBJ1-6; D is perhaps TRBD1 (5 bases). V lost 0 bases and J lost 10, with 17 bases in between. CDR1 is SGDLS and CDR2 is YYNGEE in the germline V gene. The CDR3 is made up of 16 amino acids. CDR3 protein: CASSVAGQLVGSPLHF. For the CDR3, the DNA is TGTGCCAGCAGCGTAGCTGGACAACTAGTCGGCTCACCCCTCCACTTT.

Many counts were recorded for this clonotype. The chain joins TRBV13 to TRBJ2-2; 7 positions agree with TRBD2. V was clipped by 6 bases and J by 0 bases; unmatched bases: 4. CDR1 is PRHDT and CDR2 is FYEKMQ in the germline V gene (reference sequence). The CDR3 is made up of 15 amino acids. CDR3 loop: CASRTAGSNTGELFF. CDR3 in DNA: TGTGCCAGCAGGACAGCGGGGTCGAACACCGGGGAGCTGTTTTTT.

This clonotype was found many times. The chain uses TRBV12-3 or TRBV12-4 and TRBJ2-7, with TRBD2 identical over 7 bases. The length of the CDR3 is 15 residues. With V trimmed by 5 bases and J by 5 bases, 12 bases remained unmatched. The CDR3 coding sequence is TGTGCCAGCAGTCCCGGACCTAAAGCGGGGCACGAGCAGTACTTC. Translation: CASSPGPKAGHEQYF.

The table lists this clonotype with a few counts. The chain recombines TRBV20-1 with TRBJ1-4; possible D gene TRBD1, 6 bases. Germline loops: CDR1 DFQATT, CDR2 SNEGSKA (reference sequence). The CDR3 has 12 amino acids. The ends were cut back, 3 bases at V and 8 bases at J, with 10 bases in the middle. The DNA for the CDR3 is TGCAGTGCTAGGGGGGCATGGGAAAAACTGTTTTTT. This translates into CSARGAWEKLFF.

This clonotype was detected ten times or more. CDR3 loop: CASSTTGTGIRGYTF. The CDR3 coding sequence is TGTGCCAGCAGTACGACCGGGACAGGGATCAGAGGCTACACCTTC. The gene calls are TRBV28 and TRBJ1-2, with TRBD1 matching over 9 bases. Germline V CDR1 and CDR2: MDHEN, SYDVKM. CDR3 length equals 15 residues. V shed 5 bases and J 8 bases; nucleotides not matched to a gene: 12.

V gene TRBV29-1 combines with J gene TRBJ1-4; no definite D call. The length of the CDR3 is 14 residues. Germline V gives CDR1 SQVTM, CDR2 ANQGSEA. V lost 7 bases to trimming and J lost 4 bases, with 16 bases between them. The CDR3 loop is CSATADGYNEKLFF. Written as DNA, the CDR3 is TGCAGCGCGACGGCGGACGGATATAATGAAAAACTGTTTTTT. The complete variable domain, with remaining parts taken from reference TRBV29-1 and TRBJ1-4, reads SAVISQKPSRDICQRGTSLTIQCQVDSQVTMMFWYRQQPGQSLTLIATANQGSEATYESGFVIDKFPISRPNLTFSTLTVSNMSPEDSSIYLCSATADGYNEKLFFGSGTQLSVL.

This clonotype was counted a few times. The rearrangement links TRBV7-2 to TRBJ2-2; D is possibly TRBD1 or TRBD2 (7 bases each). With 5 bases removed from V and 7 bases from J, the gap between germline ends came to 14 bases. The CDR3 extends over 14 amino acids. CDR1 is SGHTA, CDR2 FQGNSA, per germline. CDR3 protein: CASSPQGGIGELFF. Written as DNA, the CDR3 is TGTGCCAGCAGCCCCCAGGGGGGGATCGGGGAGCTGTTTTTT.

This clonotype was counted many times. The rearrangement links TRBV3-1 to TRBJ2-7; D ambiguous. CDR1 LGHDT and CDR2 YNNKEL come from the germline V gene (reference sequence). With 1 base removed from V and 2 bases from J, the gap between germline ends came to 9 bases. There are 14 residues in the CDR3. CDR3: CASSQGATAYEQYF. The CDR3 nucleotides read TGTGCCAGCAGCCAAGGAGCCACGGCCTACGAGCAGTACTTC.

The chain links TRBV19 to TRBJ2-1; a weak D match, TRBD2 (6 bases). Trimming took 6 bases from V and 0 from J, leaving 18 bases between them. The CDR3 runs 17 residues. Germline V gene sequence: CDR1 LNHDA, CDR2 SQIVND (reference sequence). This CDR3 reads CASSRRWDSSSYNEQFF. CDR3 sequence (DNA): TGTGCCAGTAGCCGAAGATGGGACTCGAGCTCCTACAATGAGCAGTTCTTC.

The chain has TRBV12-3 or TRBV12-4 and TRBJ1-2; D possibly corresponds to TRBD1 (5 bases). V lost 1 base and J lost 6, with 18 bases in between. This CDR3 comprises 16 residues. CDR3 DNA sequence: TGTGCCAGCAGTTTAGGCCGACGTCGGAGGGGAGATGGCTACACCTTC. Amino acids: CASSLGRRRRGDGYTF.